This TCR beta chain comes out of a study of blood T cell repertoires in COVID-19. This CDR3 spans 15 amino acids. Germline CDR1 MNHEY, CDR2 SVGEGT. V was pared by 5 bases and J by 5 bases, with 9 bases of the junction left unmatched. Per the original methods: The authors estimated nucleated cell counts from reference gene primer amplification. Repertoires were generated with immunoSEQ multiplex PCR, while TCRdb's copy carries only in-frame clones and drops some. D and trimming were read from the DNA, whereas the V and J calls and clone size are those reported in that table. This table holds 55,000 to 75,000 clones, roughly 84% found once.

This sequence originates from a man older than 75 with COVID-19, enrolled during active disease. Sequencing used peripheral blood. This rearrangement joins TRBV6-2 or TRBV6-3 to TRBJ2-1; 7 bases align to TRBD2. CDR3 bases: TGTGCCAGCAGTGGAGCGGGATTTCACAACAATGAGCAGTTCTTC. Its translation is CASSGAGFHNNEQFF.